The 21 T cell receptor beta chains reported below all come from one sample, sequenced in a study of metastatic and nonmetastatic thyroid tumors. Thyroid surgery was performed in patients who had received no treatment beforehand. TCRdb re-called the PCR reads via MiXCR. Found here are fewer than 35,000 clones, 15% to 20% of them singletons; the top ten hold approximately 13%. The specimen was blood. The receptors were gathered from a male donor with papillary thyroid cancer or a benign thyroid nodule (not recorded which). Some clones in this sample may be carry-over from other donors' samples.

Notes on this clone: Lacking the conserved final phenylalanine or tryptophan, this CDR3 likely reflects a read error. This rearrangement joins TRBV27 to TRBJ2-5, with a possible D match to TRBD1 (5 bases). Germline CDR1 and CDR2: MNHEY and SMNVEV (reference sequence). The CDR3 runs to 19 residues. The V end was cut by 9 bases, the J end by 1 base, with 30 bases between. CDR3 DNA: TGTGCCAGTAGTACCCCTTGGGGCGGCAGGGCGCTGGGCCAAGAGACCCAGTACTTA. It translates to CASSTPWGGRALGQETQYL.

At least ten counts were recorded for this clone. The same CDR3 is also encoded by other DNA sequences in this sample. The rearrangement links TRBV28 to TRBJ2-4; 10 nucleotides agree with TRBD2. The V gene's germline CDR1 is MDHEN and CDR2 SYDVKM. The V and J ends lost 4 bases and 13 bases, in that order; junction bases with no gene match: 13. The CDR3 is 15 amino acids. This CDR3 is CASSSASGGLGWQYF. DNA for the CDR3: TGTGCCAGCAGTTCAGCTAGCGGGGGTCTTGGGTGGCAGTACTTC.

This clone was observed at least ten times. V gene TRBV20-1 combines with J gene TRBJ2-6; the D is unclear. V lost 6 bases to trimming and J lost 0 bases, with 15 bases between them. This CDR3 spans 16 amino acids. Germline CDR1 is DFQATT and CDR2 is SNEGSKA (reference sequence). As DNA, the CDR3 is TGCAGTGCAGTAGGACGCAGCCACTCTGGGGCCAACGTCCTGACTTTC. Residues: CSAVGRSHSGANVLTF.

About this clone itself: Without the conserved terminal phenylalanine or tryptophan, this CDR3 likely stems from a read error. The chain's CDR3 is CASREKGRYEQYS. The CDR3 bases are TGTGCCAGCAGGGAAAAGGGGCGCTACGAGCAGTACTCC. This chain connects TRBV11-1 to TRBJ2-7; TRBD1 is a possible D gene (5 bases). Germline lookup yields CDR1 SGHAT and CDR2 FQDESV (reference sequence). This CDR3 contains 13 residues. The V end was cut by 6 bases, the J end by 3 bases, with 12 bases between.

Many counts were recorded for this clone. The chain is built from TRBV9 and TRBJ2-7; 9 bases agree with TRBD2. Losses at the gene ends were 3 bases for V and 5 bases for J; bases not matched to a gene: 6. The CDR3 consists of 14 residues. Germline loops: CDR1 SGDLS, CDR2 YYNGEE. CDR3 in DNA: TGTGCCAGCAGCGATAGCGGGAGTAGCGACGAGCAGTACTTC. Translating gives CASSDSGSSDEQYF.

The chain is built from TRBV7-2 and TRBJ1-2, with a weak D call TRBD1 (5 bases). CDR1 is SGHTA and CDR2 is FQGNSA in the germline V gene. The CDR3 has 14 residues. V was cut by 2 bases and J by 8 bases, with 15 bases left in between. The CDR3: CASSLNGGWEGYTF. The CDR3 DNA reads TGTGCCAGCAGCTTAAACGGGGGGTGGGAGGGCTACACCTTC.

This clone has a handful of counts. The chain combines TRBV27 with TRBJ2-7; 9 bases are a match to TRBD2. J lost 0 bases, V lost 6 bases, and 3 bases had no gene match. The germline V gene has CDR1 MNHEY and CDR2 SMNVEV (reference sequence). This CDR3 comprises 14 residues. CDR3 sequence (DNA): TGTGCCAGCAGGGTTAGCGGGAGCTCCTACGAGCAGTACTTC. It codes for CASRVSGSSYEQYF.

This clone was found a few times. The rearrangement uses TRBV6-5 and TRBJ1-5; no definite D call. Looked up from germline, CDR1 is MNHEY and CDR2 is SVGAGI. This CDR3 has 14 amino acids. Trimming left V 0 bases short and J 7 bases short, with 10 bases between. CDR3 DNA: TGTGCCAGCAGTTACTCTCTGAGGGAACAGCCCCAGCATTTT. This sequence encodes CASSYSLREQPQHF.

The chain combines TRBV27 with TRBJ2-7, with 10 positions matching TRBD1. The CDR3 sequence is 15 residues long. V lost 3 bases, J lost 4 bases, and 6 bases stayed unmatched. Germline V lookup: CDR1 MNHEY, CDR2 SMNVEV (reference sequence). In DNA form, the CDR3 reads TGTGCCAGCAGTTTTTCCGGACAGGGGGGTTACGAGCAGTACTTC. It is translated as CASSFSGQGGYEQYF.

This clone has at least ten counts. This chain connects TRBV19 to TRBJ1-4; D is perhaps TRBD1 (5 bases). Germline V lookup: CDR1 LNHDA, CDR2 SQIVND (reference sequence). The ends were cut back, 3 bases at V and 7 bases at J, with 12 bases in the middle. This CDR3 is 14 amino acids long. The DNA of the CDR3 is TGTGCCAGTAGTATCCAGGGTGTAGGTGAAAAACTGTTTTTT. Translating it yields CASSIQGVGEKLFF.

This clone was seen repeatedly, ten times or more. V is TRBV12-3 or TRBV12-4 and J is TRBJ1-2, with no clear D. The V and J ends lost 5 bases and 4 bases respectively, with 17 bases between them. The CDR3 spans 15 residues. CDR3 sequence reads: CASSPRARRVYGYTF. The CDR3 DNA reads as TGTGCCAGCAGTCCACGGGCCCGGCGGGTCTATGGCTACACCTTC.

This chain uses TRBV20-1 with TRBJ2-2; D is perhaps TRBD2 (7 bases). The CDR3 loop spans 16 amino acids. The germline V gene has CDR1 DFQATT and CDR2 SNEGSKA (reference sequence). The V gene lost 0 bases and the J gene lost 4 bases, with 15 bases spanning the gap. CDR3 amino acids: CSARDPYREGTGELFF. The CDR3 DNA follows: TGCAGTGCTAGAGATCCATACAGGGAGGGCACCGGGGAGCTGTTTTTT.

Turning to this clone: A read error may explain this, as a much larger clone is one base away. This likely comes from a read error, as the CDR3 has no conserved phenylalanine or tryptophan at its end. The limits of the CDR3 on the DNA are not certain, so only TCRdb's listed CDR3 is given. The gene calls are TRBV6-4 and TRBJ2-7; the listed D gene, TRBD2, was not tested against the DNA. From its first to its last residue, the CDR3 has 8 amino acids. Germline loops: CDR1 MRHNA, CDR2 SNTAGT. The CDR3 spells CAISDGGL.

The chain carries TRBV6-5 and TRBJ2-7; TRBD1 is a possible D gene (5 bases). Trimming took 0 bases from V and 5 from J, leaving 8 bases between them. The CDR3 runs 13 residues. The V gene's germline CDR1 is MNHEY and CDR2 SVGAGI. The CDR3 spells CASSYSPRDEQYF. The CDR3 bases are TGTGCCAGCAGTTACTCCCCCAGGGACGAGCAGTACTTC.

The genes are TRBV19 and TRBJ1-5; D might be TRBD1 (6 bases). Trimming took 3 bases from V and 4 from J, leaving 13 bases between them. Germline V lookup: CDR1 LNHDA, CDR2 SQIVND (reference sequence). CDR3 length: 15 amino acids. This chain's CDR3 is CASSMDSQKNQPQHF. The CDR3 region has the DNA TGTGCCAGTAGTATGGACAGCCAAAAGAATCAGCCCCAGCATTTT.

This clone appeared many times. V is TRBV7-9 and J is TRBJ2-5; no reliable D call. The CDR3 length is 13 residues. CDR1 is SEHNR, CDR2 FQNEAQ, per germline (reference sequence). Deletions cut 0 bases from V and 3 bases from J, with 5 bases between. This chain's CDR3 is CASSLAMEETQYF. In nucleotides, the CDR3 is TGTGCCAGCAGCTTAGCTATGGAAGAGACCCAGTACTTC.

In this sample, this clone turned up many times. The V call is TRBV18, the J call TRBJ1-4, with TRBD1 matching over 8 bases. The CDR3 is made up of 14 amino acids. Germline trimming cut 5 bases from V and 7 bases from J; bases unmatched to any gene: 6. CDR1 and CDR2 from the germline V gene are KGHSH and LQKENI. In DNA form, the CDR3 reads TGTGCCAGCTCATACTCAGGGGGCGGTGAAAAACTGTTTTTT. Protein: CASSYSGGGEKLFF.

This clone showed up many times. The chain has TRBV9 and TRBJ1-3; 7 nucleotides match TRBD1. Trimming at V came to 3 bases and at J to 6 bases, leaving 6 bases not matched to a gene. Germline V CDR1 and CDR2: SGDLS, YYNGEE. The CDR3 has 14 residues. The CDR3 nucleotides read TGTGCCAGCAGCGCAGGGACAGCCATAAACACCATATATTTT. This codes for CASSAGTAINTIYF.

V gene TRBV27 combines with J gene TRBJ2-3; D is possibly TRBD2 (5 bases). This CDR3 region has 13 residues. Trimming stripped 2 bases from V and 6 bases from J, with 9 bases between. The germline gives CDR1 MNHEY, CDR2 SMNVEV (reference sequence). The CDR3 loop is CASSLVATDTQYF. CDR3 bases: TGTGCCAGCAGTTTAGTAGCGACGGATACGCAGTATTTT.

This clone was seen at least ten times. V is TRBV6-4 and J is TRBJ2-3, with D uncertain. Germline V gene sequence: CDR1 MRHNA, CDR2 SNTAGT. This CDR3 has 15 residues. Trimming took 0 bases from V and 1 from J, leaving 8 bases between them. The CDR3 reads CASSDSPGGTDTQYF. The CDR3 bases are TGTGCCAGCAGTGACTCCCCCGGCGGCACAGATACGCAGTATTTT.

The V and J genes are TRBV6-2 or TRBV6-3 and TRBJ2-1; tentatively, D is TRBD1 or TRBD2 (6 bases each). CDR1 MNHEY and CDR2 SVGEGT come from the germline V gene. CDR3 length: 17 amino acids. V lost 5 bases and J lost 0, with 17 bases in between. The CDR3 sequence: CASSPLPGAGSYNEQFF. CDR3 nucleotides: TGTGCCAGCAGTCCCCTTCCGGGGGCAGGCTCCTACAATGAGCAGTTCTTC.